This TCR beta chain was recovered during a study of shared clonotypes between healthy human individuals. Some clones are missing from TCRdb's copy, which holds only in-frame ones; the method was immunoSEQ multiplex PCR. The sample includes about 1.1 million clones, around 82% seen only once; the top ten take 0.6% to 0.7%. Germline CDR1 is SGHRS and CDR2 is YFSETQ. V was clipped by 2 bases and J by 5 bases, with 16 bases between them. This CDR3 region has 15 residues. The chain uses TRBV5-1 and TRBJ2-5; D remains unclear. Sequenced input: memory CD4+ T cells from PBMCs. Described subset: CD45RA-negative fraction. The TCR originated in a man aged 18-30 years in good health. Some clones in this sample may be carry-over from other donors' samples. As DNA, the CDR3 is TGCGCCAGCAGCTTTAACGGTGGTGGTGGGGAGACCCAGTACTTC. The encoded protein is CASSFNGGGGETQYF.